The rows below give T cell receptor beta chains drawn from one sample of a study of blood T cell repertoires in COVID-19. Clones were read by immunoSEQ multiplex PCR, and TCRdb kept only the in-frame ones, dropping some. The table records 100,000 or so clones, less than 80% of them present only once. The sample comprised peripheral blood. The receptors were sampled from a woman of 80 years or more with acute or convalescent COVID-19. The CDR3 runs from the conserved cysteine through the conserved F or W. The order of the fields is clone size, D gene, V gene, J gene, CDR3 protein, CDR3 DNA. D genes are given only for firm matches. Expanded clones are given a class, and other clones once, few, many or no size at all.

.	.	TRBV4-2	TRBJ1-6	CASSQDSGRTLHF	TGTGCCAGCAGCCAAGATAGCGGGCGAACCCTCCACTTT
.	.	TRBV5-1	TRBJ1-1	CASSADTVPAAEAFF	TGCGCCAGCAGCGCCGACACAGTCCCCGCCGCTGAAGCTTTCTTT
.	.	TRBV19	TRBJ2-3	CASKEGGPKDTQYF	TGTGCCAGTAAAGAGGGGGGGCCTAAAGATACGCAGTATTTT
.	.	TRBV2	TRBJ2-3	CASSESSLANTQYF	TGTGCCAGCAGTGAATCGTCACTAGCAAATACGCAGTATTTT
few	TRBD2	TRBV19	TRBJ2-1	CASSTSGPYNEQFF	TGTGCCAGTAGTACTAGCGGTCCCTACAATGAGCAGTTCTTC
few	.	TRBV6-6	TRBJ1-1	CASSRRGGATEAFF	TGTGCCAGCAGCCGAAGGGGGGGAGCCACTGAAGCTTTCTTT
.	TRBD1	TRBV29-1	TRBJ1-2	CSVREQGALYNYGYTF	TGCAGCGTTAGGGAACAGGGGGCGTTATATAACTATGGCTACACCTTC
.	.	TRBV28	TRBJ1-5	CASSEGAGNQPQHF	TGTGCCAGCAGTGAGGGAGCGGGGAATCAGCCCCAGCATTTT
.	.	TRBV2	TRBJ1-6	CASHRVGSRSSYNSPLHF	TGTGCCAGCCACCGAGTGGGCAGCAGAAGCTCCTATAATTCACCCCTCCACTTT
once	.	TRBV5-6	TRBJ1-1	CASSFTGRRGTEAFF	TGTGCCAGCAGCTTTACAGGGCGGCGAGGGACTGAAGCTTTCTTT
.	.	TRBV19	TRBJ1-2	CASSDRIGSGYTF	TGTGCCAGTAGTGACCGGATCGGGTCTGGCTACACCTTC
few	.	TRBV5-1	TRBJ2-7	CASSFGRGLYEQYF	TGCGCCAGCAGCTTCGGCAGGGGACTATACGAGCAGTACTTC
.	.	TRBV28	TRBJ1-5	CASSSSLRVIWEQPQHF	TGTGCCAGCAGCTCCTCTCTCAGGGTAATATGGGAACAGCCCCAGCATTTT
.	TRBD2	TRBV7-3	TRBJ2-1	CASSQGSGGHNEQFF	TGTGCCAGCAGCCAGGGTAGCGGGGGACACAATGAGCAGTTCTTC
.	.	TRBV12-3/TRBV12-4	TRBJ2-1	CASSFPGSNEQFF	TGTGCCAGCAGTTTTCCGGGGTCTAATGAGCAGTTCTTC
many	TRBD2	TRBV7-2	TRBJ2-1	CASSSLGGGGGDEQFF	TGTGCCAGCAGCTCTCTGGGTGGCGGGGGGGGCGATGAGCAGTTCTTC
.	.	TRBV6-1	TRBJ1-2	CASSEAFGRGIGGYTF	TGTGCCAGCAGTGAAGCTTTTGGGAGGGGGATAGGTGGCTACACCTTC
few	TRBD2	TRBV4-2	TRBJ2-3	CASSQGRSGGTDTQYF	TGTGCCAGCAGCCAAGGGCGAAGCGGGGGAACAGATACGCAGTATTTT
.	TRBD1	TRBV5-4	TRBJ2-7	CASSFSGTGGEQYF	TGTGCCAGCAGCTTCTCCGGGACAGGGGGCGAGCAGTACTTC
few	TRBD1	TRBV27	TRBJ1-4	CASSLSGGFRGEKLFF	TGTGCCAGCAGTTTATCAGGGGGCTTTCGTGGTGAAAAACTGTTTTTT
few	.	TRBV20-1	TRBJ1-1	CSASTRRNTEAFF	TGCAGTGCTAGTACAAGAAGGAACACTGAAGCTTTCTTT
.	TRBD1	TRBV18	TRBJ2-2	CASSPTRGTGELFF	TGTGCCAGCTCGCCAACCAGGGGGACCGGGGAGCTGTTTTTT
.	.	TRBV30	TRBJ2-7	CAWSYGGSSPYEQYF	TGTGCCTGGAGTTATGGAGGTTCCTCCCCCTACGAGCAGTACTTC
many	.	TRBV7-9	TRBJ2-5	CASSLLAEGLETQYF	TGTGCCAGCAGCCTCTTGGCGGAAGGATTGGAGACCCAGTACTTC
.	.	TRBV24-1	TRBJ2-3	CATKGGVADTQYF	TGTGCCACCAAAGGCGGGGTTGCGGATACGCAGTATTTT